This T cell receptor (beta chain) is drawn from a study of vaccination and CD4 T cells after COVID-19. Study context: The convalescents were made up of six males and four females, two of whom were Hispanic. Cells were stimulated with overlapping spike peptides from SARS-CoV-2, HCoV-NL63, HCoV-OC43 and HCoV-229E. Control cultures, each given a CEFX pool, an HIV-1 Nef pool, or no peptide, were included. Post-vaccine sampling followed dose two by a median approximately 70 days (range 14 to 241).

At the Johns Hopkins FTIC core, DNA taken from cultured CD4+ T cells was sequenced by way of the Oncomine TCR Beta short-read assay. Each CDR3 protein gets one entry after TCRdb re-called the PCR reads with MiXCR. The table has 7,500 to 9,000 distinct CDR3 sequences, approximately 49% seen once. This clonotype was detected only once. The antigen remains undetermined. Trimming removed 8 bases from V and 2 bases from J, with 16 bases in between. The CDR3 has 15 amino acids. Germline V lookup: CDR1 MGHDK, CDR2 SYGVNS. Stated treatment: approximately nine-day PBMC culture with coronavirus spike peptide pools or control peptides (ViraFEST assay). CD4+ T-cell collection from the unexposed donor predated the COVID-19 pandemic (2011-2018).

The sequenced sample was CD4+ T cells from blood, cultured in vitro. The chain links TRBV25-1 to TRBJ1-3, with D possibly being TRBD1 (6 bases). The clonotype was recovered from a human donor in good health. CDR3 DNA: TGTGCCAGCTCCGAGGGGGGGAGGCCTGGAAACACCATATATTTT. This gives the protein CASSEGGRPGNTIYF.